This paragraph covers one TCR beta chain sequence. This record comes from a study of T cell responses to AZD1222 COVID-19 vaccine. The V and J ends lost 0 bases and 2 bases respectively, with 8 bases between them. This CDR3 comprises 14 residues. CDR1 is SGHTA and CDR2 is FQGNSA in the germline V gene. Assay: immunoSEQ multiplex PCR; the TCRdb copy retains only in-frame clones and omits some. The table shows about 75,000 clones, with more than 75% occurring only once. The receptor's source is an adult who received the AZD1222 COVID-19 vaccine. The sample here was peripheral blood, taken 28 days after the second AZD1222 dose. J is TRBJ2-7 and V is TRBV7-2; D is unclear. CDR3 in DNA: TGTGCCAGCAGCTTAGCAGGTGGGACCTACGAGCAGTACTTC. Amino acid sequence: CASSLAGGTYEQYF.